This is a list of T cell receptor beta chains from one sample in a study of blood T cell repertoires in COVID-19. Only in-frame clones appear in the TCRdb table, and some are missing; sequencing was by immunoSEQ multiplex PCR. The sample has approximately 270,000 clones, around 88% seen once. Sequenced material: peripheral blood. The receptors come from a woman in her 30s with COVID-19, enrolled during active disease. Each CDR3 is given with its conserved first and last residue. A D gene is named only where the DNA matches it firmly.

V: TRBV5-6; D: .; length: 15; CDR3: CASSLRNGPPPIQYF
V: TRBV4-3; D: TRBD2; length: 13; CDR3: CASSQEVAGGPVF
V: TRBV13; D: TRBD2; length: 14; CDR3: CASSMGGGAGEQYF
V: TRBV28; D: TRBD1; length: 15; CDR3: CASSWTGGGNQPQHF
V: TRBV28; D: .; length: 13; CDR3: CASSLGSRLGYTF
V: TRBV10-3; D: TRBD1; length: 13; CDR3: CAINPDRAGGYTF
V: TRBV12-3/TRBV12-4; D: .; length: 13; CDR3: CASSLAVDMSQHF
V: TRBV28; D: TRBD2; length: 17; CDR3: CASSPLGLAGKTGELFF
V: TRBV5-1; D: TRBD1; length: 18; CDR3: CASSLPALRTGFLYEQYF
V: TRBV21-1; D: .; length: 13; CDR3: CASTHRVEETQYF
V: TRBV11-2; D: .; length: 15; CDR3: CASSFGRGSGNTIYF
V: TRBV18; D: TRBD1; length: 14; CDR3: CASSPDRAGTPLHF
V: TRBV11-2; D: TRBD1; length: 14; CDR3: CASSPWTGRDEAFF
V: TRBV5-6; D: .; length: 16; CDR3: CASSPQVGLNTGELFF
V: TRBV7-2; D: .; length: 13; CDR3: CASSLGSHYGYTF
V: TRBV28; D: TRBD2; length: 15; CDR3: CASSQSGASTDTQYF
V: TRBV6-5; D: .; length: 14; CDR3: CASSRHGGEYEQYF
V: TRBV5-5; D: TRBD2; length: 17; CDR3: CASTSAVRTSGTDTQYF
V: TRBV28; D: .; length: 19; CDR3: CASSPRGGKGQLNTGELFF
V: TRBV3-1/TRBV3-2; D: .; length: 16; CDR3: CASSQGLGVFQETQYF
V: TRBV6-5; D: TRBD2; length: 16; CDR3: CASSYSFSGGNNEQFF
V: TRBV5-6; D: .; length: 16; CDR3: CASSYPQGTHTGELFF
V: TRBV10-3; D: .; length: 19; CDR3: CAISESGPGRNLAKNIQYF
V: TRBV7-9; D: TRBD1; length: 15; CDR3: CASSLDRGSYNEQFF
V: TRBV2; D: .; length: 14; CDR3: CASSELSQNEKLFF
V: TRBV27; D: .; length: 13; CDR3: CASGGLIGGEQFF
V: TRBV7-8; D: .; length: 17; CDR3: CASSLHGQARSTDTQYF
V: TRBV10-2; D: TRBD2; length: 13; CDR3: CASSESGGKTQYF
V: TRBV18; D: TRBD1; length: 16; CDR3: CASSPDITGGAGGYTF
V: TRBV7-9; D: .; length: 16; CDR3: CASTPGIGAPNYGYTF
V: TRBV11-3; D: .; length: 15; CDR3: CASSLEGQGGNIQYF
V: TRBV2; D: .; length: 15; CDR3: CASSEGRGYTDTQYF
V: TRBV11-2; D: TRBD2; length: 14; CDR3: CASSGSGSAYEQYF
V: TRBV4-3; D: .; length: 16; CDR3: CASSQDGLPGYNEQFF
V: TRBV10-1; D: TRBD2; length: 15; CDR3: CASSEGSGNDNEQFF
V: TRBV7-9; D: TRBD1; length: 12; CDR3: CASSSQGYEQYF
V: TRBV4-3; D: TRBD2; length: 17; CDR3: CASSLGTSGRARNEQFF
V: TRBV28; D: .; length: 13; CDR3: CASRERLGYGYTF
V: TRBV12-2; D: .; length: 16; CDR3: CASRLLSGSPYNEQFF
V: TRBV7-8; D: .; length: 14; CDR3: CASSLYSGANVLTF
V: TRBV27; D: .; length: 15; CDR3: CASSLYRAGANVLTF
V: TRBV18; D: .; length: 15; CDR3: CASSPPSLGAETQYF
V: TRBV7-2; D: TRBD1; length: 18; CDR3: CASSSKGAGQGFDYGYTF
V: TRBV24-1; D: .; length: 16; CDR3: CATSDKQHSTNYGYTF
V: TRBV4-1; D: TRBD1; length: 17; CDR3: CASSQGATGGPGNTIYF
V: TRBV5-1; D: TRBD1; length: 16; CDR3: CASSLDAPGQKYGYTF
V: TRBV7-2; D: .; length: 15; CDR3: CASSLTITGMNEQYF
V: TRBV3-1/TRBV3-2; D: .; length: 13; CDR3: CASSQRFADTQYF
V: TRBV19; D: .; length: 14; CDR3: CASSISRGNYGYTF
V: TRBV6-5; D: .; length: 13; CDR3: CASSRGRWQPQHF
V: TRBV4-1; D: .; length: 15; CDR3: CASSQPGMDGEPQHF